Shown below are 27 T cell receptor beta chains from a single sample sequenced in a study of blood T cell repertoires in COVID-19. Clones were sequenced by immunoSEQ multiplex PCR, and TCRdb holds only the in-frame ones, with some missing. The repertoire consists of about 310,000 clones, with about 87% occurring once and the leading ten covering 8% to 9%. The specimen sequenced was PBMCs or T cells enriched from blood (not recorded which). These receptor sequences come from a woman aged 18-35 years who had recovered from COVID-19.

The rearrangement uses TRBV4-3 and TRBJ2-1; TRBD1 matches 10 bases. CDR3 length equals 19 residues. CDR1 is LGHNA and CDR2 is YSLEER in the germline V gene. V shed 4 bases, J shed 8 bases, and the junction held 20 bases outside the gene matches. Here the CDR3 reads CASSPRDRGRYPPMHEQFF. The CDR3 DNA reads TGCGCCAGCAGCCCGAGGGACAGGGGCCGTTATCCCCCTATGCATGAGCAGTTCTTC.

This chain links TRBV10-3 with TRBJ2-1; 13 bases line up with TRBD2. With 6 bases clipped from V and 5 bases from J, the junction kept 4 bases outside the gene matches. Germline V CDR1 and CDR2: ENHRY, SYGVKD. CDR3 length equals 15 residues. CDR3 protein: CAISLGLAGHNEQFF. CDR3 DNA: TGTGCCATCAGCCTGGGACTAGCGGGACACAATGAGCAGTTCTTC.

This chain links TRBV5-1 with TRBJ2-1; 11 positions agree with TRBD2. Germline loops: CDR1 SGHRS, CDR2 YFSETQ. The CDR3 extends over 16 amino acids. The ends lost 5 bases at V and 1 base at J; junction bases unmatched: 5. The CDR3 sequence: CASSSLAGESYNEQFF. DNA of the CDR3: TGCGCCAGCAGTTCACTAGCGGGAGAATCCTACAATGAGCAGTTCTTC.

The chain carries TRBV3-1 (or the pseudogene TRBV3-2) and TRBJ1-2; D is possibly TRBD1 (5 bases). The CDR3 has 14 amino acids. CDR1 LGHDT and CDR2 YNNKEL come from the germline V gene (reference sequence). The V end lost 1 base, the J end lost 6 bases, and 12 bases lay between the germline ends. Here the CDR3 DNA reads TGTGCCAGCAGCCAAGGGGCCGGGACTAATGGCTACACCTTC. It encodes CASSQGAGTNGYTF.

This chain joins TRBV6-6 and TRBJ2-1; D not certain. Germline V gene lookup returns CDR1 MNHNY and CDR2 SVGAGI (reference sequence). The length of the CDR3 is 18 residues. The V end was cut by 5 bases, the J end by 3 bases, with 23 bases between. The CDR3 loop is CASSPHLESSYGYNEQFF. The DNA for the CDR3 is TGTGCCAGCAGTCCCCACCTGGAGAGCTCCTATGGCTACAATGAGCAGTTCTTC.

V is TRBV7-3 and J is TRBJ2-5; TRBD2 agrees at 10 bases. The CDR3 consists of 14 residues. With V trimmed by 4 bases and J by 5 bases, 4 bases remained unmatched. Germline CDR1 and CDR2: SGHTA and FQGTGA. CDR3 sequence (DNA): TGTGCCAGCAGCTCAGCGGGGGGGCTCGAGACCCAGTACTTC. It yields the protein CASSSAGGLETQYF.

The CDR3 sequence: CASSVGGLYGYTF. CDR3 bases: TGTGCCAGCAGTGTGGGGGGGCTATACGGCTACACCTTC. The rearrangement joins TRBV25-1 to TRBJ1-2; tentative D call: TRBD1 (6 bases). Deletions cut 4 bases from V and 8 bases from J, with 14 bases between. The CDR3 sequence is 13 residues long. Germline V gives CDR1 MGHDK, CDR2 SYGVNS.

This clone appeared a single time. This sequence joins TRBV21-1 and TRBJ1-2. TRBV21-1 is flagged as a pseudogene. The CDR3 extends over 15 amino acids. CDR3 protein: CASRIVGGKYYGYTF. The CDR3 DNA sequence: TGTGCCAGCAGGATCGTCGGGGGAAAGTACTATGGCTACACCTTC.

The sample holds one count of this clone. The J gene is TRBJ1-6, the V gene TRBV27; D is ambiguous. Looked up from germline, CDR1 is MNHEY and CDR2 is SMNVEV (reference sequence). Trimming removed 3 bases from V and 8 bases from J, with 11 bases in between. The CDR3 spans 14 residues. The CDR3 DNA reads as TGTGCCAGCAGTTTCAACGGTCGGGATTCACCCCTCCACTTT. This codes for CASSFNGRDSPLHF.

The genes are TRBV28 and TRBJ1-2; D is unclear. Germline V lookup: CDR1 MDHEN, CDR2 SYDVKM. The CDR3 length is 14 residues. Between the trimmed V and J ends, which lost 6 bases and 4 bases, there was a span of 15 bases. CDR3 nucleotide sequence: TGTGCCAGCAGACCCATTTCCGGGTCCTATGGCTACACCTTC. Its protein is CASRPISGSYGYTF.

This clone was observed a single time. This chain uses TRBV11-2 with TRBJ2-3, with 8 bases aligning to TRBD2. Germline CDR1 and CDR2: SGHAT and FQNNGV. This CDR3 comprises 13 residues. Trimming cost V 6 bases and J 4 bases; bases outside gene matches: 3. The CDR3 loop reads CASSPGGADTQYF. CDR3 nucleotides: TGTGCCAGCAGTCCCGGGGGGGCAGATACGCAGTATTTT. The whole variable domain, remainder taken from reference TRBV11-2 and TRBJ2-3, is EAGVAQSPRYKIIEKRQSVAFWCNPISGHATLYWYQQILGQGPKLLIQFQNNGVVDDSQLPKDRFSAERLKGVDSTLKIQPAKLEDSAVYLCASSPGGADTQYFGPGTRLTVL.

V gene TRBV5-4 combines with J gene TRBJ2-3; TRBD2 aligns across 14 bases. V lost 3 bases to trimming and J lost 1 base; unmatched junction nucleotides: 4. CDR1 and CDR2 (germline): SGHNT, YYREEE (reference sequence). The CDR3 is 17 amino acids. DNA of the CDR3: TGTGCCAGCAGCTCGGGACTAGCGGGGGCCGGCACAGATACGCAGTATTTT. Translating it yields CASSSGLAGAGTDTQYF. The complete variable domain, with remaining parts taken from reference TRBV5-4 and TRBJ2-3, reads ETGVTQSPTHLIKTRGQQVTLRCSSQSGHNTVSWYQQALGQGPQFIFQYYREEENGRGNFPPRFSGLQFPNYSSELNVNALELDDSALYLCASSSGLAGAGTDTQYFGPGTRLTVL.

Here the CDR3 reads CASSWKVGTGEGNSPLHF. For the CDR3, the DNA is TGCGCCAGCAGCTGGAAAGTCGGGACAGGGGAAGGGAATTCACCCCTCCACTTT. V and J are TRBV5-1 and TRBJ1-6; 10 positions agree with TRBD1. V was pared by 3 bases and J by 7 bases, with 13 bases of the junction left unmatched. CDR1 and CDR2 (germline): SGHRS, YFSETQ. The CDR3 spans 18 residues.

The chain recombines TRBV4-3 with TRBJ2-1; possibly TRBD1 for D (6 bases). This CDR3 comprises 13 residues. Germline values: CDR1 LGHNA, CDR2 YSLEER. Trimming took off 4 bases at V and 7 bases at J, with 11 bases between the two ends. DNA of the CDR3: TGCGCCAGCAGCCCCCAGGGGCGGAATGAGCAGTTCTTC. It codes for CASSPQGRNEQFF.

This clone was recorded only once. Written as DNA, the CDR3 is TGTGCCAGCAGCCCCCTAGGACAGGATCCCTCTGGAAACACCATATATTTT. Translating gives CASSPLGQDPSGNTIYF. This sequence joins TRBV28 and TRBJ1-3, with 7 bases that match TRBD1. Germline V gene sequence: CDR1 MDHEN, CDR2 SYDVKM. CDR3 length: 17 amino acids. Germline trimming cut 6 bases from V and 0 bases from J; bases unmatched to any gene: 11.

V and J are TRBV7-3 and TRBJ2-1; TRBD2 is a possible D gene (6 bases). From germline, CDR1 is SGHTA and CDR2 FQGTGA. CDR3 length equals 15 residues. V shed 5 bases and J shed 2 bases, with 13 bases lying between them. Here the CDR3 reads CASSPVIAAYNEQFF. CDR3 coding DNA: TGTGCCAGCAGCCCGGTAATAGCGGCCTACAATGAGCAGTTCTTC.

The chain uses TRBV2 and TRBJ1-6; D ambiguous. This CDR3 comprises 14 residues. V lost 6 bases and J 9 bases, leaving 15 bases between the germline ends. Germline loops: CDR1 SNHLY, CDR2 FYNNEI. The CDR3 DNA sequence: TGTGCCAGCAGGCCCGGTTCCACCCTTTCACCCCTCCACTTT. It encodes CASRPGSTLSPLHF. The full variable domain, in which reference TRBV2 and TRBJ1-6 provide the parts outside the CDR3, is EPEVTQTPSHQVTQMGQEVILRCVPISNHLYFYWYRQILGQKVEFLVSFYNNEISEKSEIFDDQFSVERPDGSNFTLKIRSTKLEDSAMYFCASRPGSTLSPLHFGNGTRLTVT.

The table lists this clone with a count of one. The J gene is TRBJ1-1, the V gene TRBV27, with D tentatively TRBD1 (6 bases). CDR3 size: 14 residues. Germline V CDR1 and CDR2: MNHEY, SMNVEV (reference sequence). V lost 4 bases to trimming and J lost 1 base, with 10 bases between them. The CDR3 region is CASSSWTENTEAFF. In DNA form, the CDR3 reads TGTGCCAGCAGTTCCTGGACAGAGAACACTGAAGCTTTCTTT.

V usage is TRBV4-3 and J usage is TRBJ2-3; no clear D gene. The CDR3 sequence is 14 residues long. Trimming removed 0 bases from V and 1 base from J, with 5 bases in between. Germline CDR1 LGHNA, CDR2 YSLEER. CDR3 loop: CASSQDVGTDTQYF. In DNA form, the CDR3 reads TGCGCCAGCAGCCAAGATGTAGGCACAGATACGCAGTATTTT.

This clone appeared once. This rearrangement joins TRBV19 to TRBJ2-7; maybe TRBD2 (6 bases). The CDR3 is 14 residues long. Trimming removed 3 bases at V and 2 bases at J, with 11 bases between. Germline CDR1 is LNHDA and CDR2 is SQIVND (reference sequence). CDR3 nucleotides: TGTGCCAGTAGTATGGAGGGGTTTGCCTACGAGCAGTACTTC. Encoded protein: CASSMEGFAYEQYF. The full variable domain, rest sourced from reference TRBV19 and TRBJ2-7, is DGGITQSPKYLFRKEGQNVTLSCEQNLNHDAMYWYRQDPGQGLRLIYYSQIVNDFQKGDIAEGYSVSREKKESFPLTVTSAQKNPTAFYLCASSMEGFAYEQYFGPGTRLTVT.

The chain recombines TRBV24-1 with TRBJ2-3; TRBD1 matches at 7 bases. The V and J ends lost 7 bases and 0 bases, in that order; junction bases with no gene match: 6. CDR1 is KGHDR and CDR2 is SFDVKD in the germline V gene. The CDR3 runs 15 residues. The CDR3 DNA follows: TGTGCCACCAGGGGTCGGACAGGAAGCACAGATACGCAGTATTTT. It translates to CATRGRTGSTDTQYF.

This clone was counted once. The rearrangement joins TRBV5-1 to TRBJ2-2; 12 bases line up with TRBD2. J was trimmed by 4 bases and V by 2 bases; bases with no gene match: 3. Per the germline V gene, CDR1 is SGHRS and CDR2 is YFSETQ. The CDR3 has 16 residues. CDR3 amino acids: CASSLLAGGPTGELFF. In DNA, the CDR3 is TGCGCCAGCAGCTTACTAGCGGGGGGCCCCACCGGGGAGCTGTTTTTT.

This clone was seen a few times. The DNA of the CDR3 is TGTGCCAGCGGGGAAAGGGGCGACGAGCAGTACTTC. Protein product: CASGERGDEQYF. The gene calls are TRBV6-7 and TRBJ2-7; perhaps TRBD1 as D (5 bases). TRBV6-7 belongs to the ORF category, with a function that is uncertain. The V and J ends lost 8 bases and 5 bases respectively, with 13 bases between them. The CDR3 has 12 amino acids.

The genes are TRBV7-9 and TRBJ2-5; 8 positions match TRBD1. This CDR3 is built from 17 residues. The V and J ends lost 0 bases and 5 bases, in that order; junction bases with no gene match: 11. Looked up from germline, CDR1 is SEHNR and CDR2 is FQNEAQ (reference sequence). CDR3 loop: CASSLALRTGFHETQYF. In DNA form, the CDR3 reads TGTGCCAGCAGCTTAGCGCTACGGACAGGGTTTCACGAGACCCAGTACTTC.

The chain has TRBV19 and TRBJ2-1; 8 bases align to TRBD2. V was clipped by 1 base and J by 9 bases; unmatched bases: 11. CDR1 is LNHDA, CDR2 SQIVND, per germline (reference sequence). This CDR3 is 16 amino acids long. The CDR3 is CASSIGHQERGIEQFF. CDR3 DNA sequence: TGTGCCAGTAGTATAGGCCACCAGGAGCGGGGGATTGAGCAGTTCTTC. The whole variable domain, remainder taken from reference TRBV19 and TRBJ2-1, is DGGITQSPKYLFRKEGQNVTLSCEQNLNHDAMYWYRQDPGQGLRLIYYSQIVNDFQKGDIAEGYSVSREKKESFPLTVTSAQKNPTAFYLCASSIGHQERGIEQFFGPGTRLTVL.

The chain joins TRBV2 to TRBJ2-7; 7 nucleotides line up with TRBD1. CDR3 length equals 14 residues. The germline CDR1 and CDR2 sequences are SNHLY and FYNNEI. V lost 4 bases and J lost 2; bases outside the gene matches: 5. In DNA, the CDR3 is TGTGCCAGCAGTGCGGTCAGGGGGACCTACGAGCAGTACTTC. This sequence encodes CASSAVRGTYEQYF.

J is TRBJ2-5 and V is TRBV4-1, with 11 nucleotides matching TRBD1. This CDR3 has 15 amino acids. Germline CDR1 and CDR2: MGHRA and YSYEKL. With V trimmed by 4 bases and J by 4 bases, 5 bases remained unmatched. The DNA of the CDR3 is TGCGCCAGCAGCCCTCAGGACAGGGGGCCAGAGACCCAGTACTTC. It is translated as CASSPQDRGPETQYF.